Below, 20 T cell receptor delta chains from the same sample are listed, as sequenced in a study of γδ T cells in repeated Plasmodium falciparum infection. TCRdb re-processed the multiplex PCR reads using CATT. The sample has 85,000 to 95,000 delta-chain clones; roughly 1.4% are singletons. Gammadelta T cells were flow-sorted from PBMC into Vgamma9/Vdelta2+ and Vdelta2-negative populations for bulk analysis. The material sequenced was gamma-delta T cells from blood. The receptor source for this set is a pool of human donors (malaria-infected and uninfected, not separated).

A few counts support this clone. The protein in TCRdb stems from a much larger clone and differs at residue 18 from this DNA's translation, likely a read error; here the protein is translated from the DNA. J is TRDJ1 and V is TRDV3, with TRDD3 identical over 10 bases. This CDR3 region has 20 residues. Germline CDR1 is TVYSNPD and CDR2 is GDNSRS (reference sequence). The CDR3: CAFPSQFTGGSAGGTDKPIF. Written as DNA, the CDR3 is TGTGCCTTTCCCTCCCAATTTACTGGGGGATCCGCTGGGGGAACCGATAAACCCATCTTT.

The J segment was not called; the V segment is TRDV1; the table gives TRDD3 as D, unverified against the DNA. The CDR3 is 20 residues long. Germline lookup yields CDR1 TSWWSYY and CDR2 QGS. The CDR3 nucleotides are TGTGCTCTTGGGGAACCCGTAACTTCCGAAACCATGGCGTACACCGATAAACACATCTTT. Its translation is CALGEPVTSETMAYTDKHIF.

Details on this clone: The protein in TCRdb stems from a much larger clone and differs at residue 8 from this DNA's translation, likely a read error; here the protein is translated from the DNA. This chain connects TRDV3 to TRDJ1; D might be TRDD3 (5 bases). The J gene, absent from TCRdb, was called here by matching the DNA to germline. V lost 2 bases and J lost 1, with 17 bases in between. This CDR3 has 15 amino acids. Germline V CDR1 and CDR2: TVYSNPD, GDNSRS (reference sequence). CDR3 coding DNA: TGTGCCTTTTACACGGACTGGAAAGGCACCGATAAACTCATCTTT. It yields the protein CAFYTDWKGTDKLIF.

This clone was seen more than once but under ten times. With a far larger clone one base away, a read error is the likely cause. The CDR3 nucleotides read TGTGCCTGTGACAGCCTGGGGGATACCGGGACCGATAAACTCATCTTT. It codes for CACDSLGDTGTDKLIF. This sequence joins TRDV2 and TRDJ1; TRDD3 matches 11 bases. No J gene was available from TCRdb, and it was assigned here by a germline match of the DNA. J lost 2 bases, V lost 2 bases, and 6 bases had no gene match. The V gene's germline CDR1 is GEAIGNYY and CDR2 EKD. This CDR3 comprises 16 residues.

Only a few counts were recorded for this clone. TCRdb's entry gives the protein of a much larger clone, which mismatches this DNA's translation at residue 6, likely from a read error; the protein reported here is translated from the DNA. The CDR3 DNA follows: TGTGCCTGTGACACCCCTCCTGCCGCTCTGGGGGCCAGTAGCTCCTGGGACACCCGACAGATGTTTTTC. This codes for CACDTPPAALGASSSWDTRQMFF. The chain combines TRDV2 with TRDJ3, with 7 bases aligning to TRDD3. The J gene was not available in TCRdb and was assigned here by matching the DNA to germline segments. CDR1 is GEAIGNYY and CDR2 is EKD in the germline V gene. J lost 0 bases, V lost 0 bases, and 19 bases had no gene match. This CDR3 contains 23 residues.

In regard to this clone: TCRdb's protein, taken from a much larger clone, differs from this DNA's translation at residue 25, likely owing to a read error; the protein displayed comes from the DNA. The J gene has no call, while the V gene is TRDV1; the D call in the table, TRDD3, was not verified against the DNA. CDR3 length equals 26 residues. Per germline, CDR1 TSWWSYY and CDR2 QGS. CDR3 DNA: TGTGCTCTTGGGGATACTACTTCGGGGAGCCACTTCCTACGTTTTAAACTGGGGGTCTCCACCGATAAACTCACCTTT. Amino acids: CALGDTTSGSHFLRFKLGVSTDKLTF.

A few counts support this clone. The likely explanation is a read error, given a far larger clone one base away. Other nucleotide sequences from this sample produce the same CDR3. No J gene was called, and the V gene is TRDV1; the D segment call TRDD3 is taken from the table without a DNA check. There are 19 residues in the CDR3. CDR1 and CDR2 from the germline V gene are TSWWSYY and QGS. The CDR3 is CALGAGGIPWILRTDKLIF. In nucleotides, the CDR3 is TGTGCTCTTGGAGCCGGAGGAATCCCGTGGATACTCCGAACCGATAAGCTCATCTTT.

Concerning this clone itself: TCRdb's entry gives the protein of a much larger clone, which mismatches this DNA's translation at residue 11, likely from a read error; the protein reported here is translated from the DNA. The rearrangement joins TRDV2 to TRDJ3; possibly TRDD3 for D (6 bases). Assignment of the J gene here rests on matching the DNA to germline, because TCRdb gives none. The CDR3 is 17 amino acids. CDR1 and CDR2 from the germline V gene are GEAIGNYY and EKD. CDR3 loop: CACDTKGKTWGTRQMFF. CDR3 DNA sequence: TGTGCCTGTGACACGAAGGGGAAAACCTGGGGCACCCGACAGATGTTTTTC.

At least ten counts were recorded for this clone. This chain uses TRDV1 with TRDJ1; D is possibly TRDD2 (5 bases). This CDR3 region has 17 residues. With 0 bases removed from V and 0 bases from J, the gap between germline ends came to 14 bases. CDR1 and CDR2 from the germline V gene are TSWWSYY and QGS. CDR3 amino acids: CALGELHLPPNTDKLIF. The CDR3 region has the DNA TGTGCTCTTGGGGAACTCCATCTTCCCCCAAACACCGATAAACTCATCTTT.

This clone has only a few counts. A far larger clone is one nucleotide away, so this likely arose from a read error. Within the sample, other DNA sequences also encode this same CDR3. The chain recombines TRDV1 with TRDJ1; 7 bases agree with TRDD3. TCRdb lists no J gene, so it was determined here by aligning the DNA to germline. From germline, CDR1 is TSWWSYY and CDR2 QGS. The CDR3 is 21 amino acids. With 1 base clipped from V and 0 bases from J, the junction kept 20 bases outside the gene matches. The CDR3: CALGEPTPPLYWGMYTDKLIF. The CDR3 bases are TGTGCTCTTGGGGAACCTACCCCCCCTTTGTACTGGGGCATGTACACCGATAAACTCATCTTT.

V gene TRDV1 combines with J gene TRDJ1, with 7 nucleotides matching TRDD3. TCRdb does not report a J gene; here it was assigned by matching the DNA to germline references. Germline V gene lookup returns CDR1 TSWWSYY and CDR2 QGS. The junction had 24 bases not matched to a gene; V was cut back by 3 bases and J by 2 bases. This CDR3 is 21 amino acids long. The DNA for the CDR3 is TGTGCTCTTGGGGATCGGCGGTTGAGGACCGCCCGGGGGATTCTTACCGATAAACTCATCTTT. Translated: CALGDRRLRTARGILTDKLIF.

Concerning this clone itself: The translation of this DNA and the TCRdb protein of a much larger clone differ at residue 12, probably owing to a read error; the protein shown here is translated from the DNA. The chain links TRDV1 to TRDJ1; 9 nucleotides line up with TRDD2. The J gene, missing from TCRdb, was assigned here through DNA to germline matching. The J segment lost 8 bases and the V segment lost 4 bases, leaving 14 bases of the junction unmatched. This CDR3 has 16 amino acids. Germline assignment: CDR1 TSWWSYY and CDR2 QGS. In DNA, the CDR3 is TGTGCTCTTGGGGGTTTCCTTCCTACGGCCAAGGAGAAACTCATCTTT. It translates to CALGGFLPTAKEKLIF.

As to this clone: The TCRdb record carries a much larger clone's protein, which differs from this DNA's translation at residue 20; a read error is the likely cause, and the protein listed here is the DNA translation. This CDR3 reads CALGELKVPTGDKPGDTDKPIF. The CDR3 DNA follows: TGTGCTCTTGGGGAACTCAAGGTACCTACTGGGGATAAGCCCGGGGACACCGATAAACCCATCTTT. The J gene is uncalled and the V gene is TRDV1; the table's D call, TRDD3, was not checked against the DNA. There are 22 residues in the CDR3. Germline V gene sequence: CDR1 TSWWSYY, CDR2 QGS.

Regarding this clone: The mismatch at residue 10 between this DNA's translation and the TCRdb protein of a much larger clone likely reflects a read error; the protein shown is translated from the DNA. The chain combines TRDV1 with TRDJ1, with no clear D. The J gene was missing in TCRdb and was found by matching the end of the DNA to germline. The germline V and J ends were trimmed by 2 bases and 0 bases, with 22 bases remaining between them. This CDR3 has 19 amino acids. Per germline, CDR1 TSWWSYY and CDR2 QGS. The CDR3 sequence is CALGEGSAAQPRDTDKLIF. CDR3 sequence (DNA): TGTGCTCTTGGGGAAGGCAGTGCCGCCCAGCCTAGGGACACCGATAAACTCATCTTT.

In regard to this clone: A far larger clone differs by one base, so this is likely a read error. Other DNA sequences in the same sample also yield this CDR3. The CDR3 DNA reads as TGTGCTCTTGGGGAACTACCCCGCCTGGGGAATACGGACCCTGTGGAACTCATCTTT. As protein: CALGELPRLGNTDPVELIF. J is TRDJ1 and V is TRDV1; D may be TRDD3 (6 bases). TCRdb is silent on the J gene; assignment here came from matching the DNA to germline. CDR1 and CDR2 from the germline V gene are TSWWSYY and QGS. Deletions cut 0 bases from V and 9 bases from J, with 29 bases between. This CDR3 contains 19 residues.

In this sample, this clone turned up a few times. This likely came from a read error, as a far larger clone is one base away. Other DNA variants within this sample encode the same CDR3. The V gene is TRDV1, the J gene TRDJ1, with 9 bases aligning to TRDD3. TCRdb records no J gene; here it was assigned by comparing the DNA to germline. This CDR3 comprises 21 residues. Germline assignment: CDR1 TSWWSYY and CDR2 QGS. Losses at the gene ends were 0 bases for V and 4 bases for J; bases not matched to a gene: 21. The CDR3 loop reads CALGELPGRLNAGGWGDKLIF. CDR3 in DNA: TGTGCTCTTGGGGAACTTCCTGGTAGATTGAACGCTGGGGGATGGGGCGATAAACTCATCTTT.

This clone was seen at least ten times. Distinct nucleotide sequences in the sample also encode this CDR3. The chain employs TRDV1 and TRDJ1; D is unclear. This CDR3 contains 15 residues. Trimming pared 5 bases from V and 3 bases from J, leaving 16 bases between. Germline lookup yields CDR1 TSWWSYY and CDR2 QGS. Written as DNA, the CDR3 is TGTGCTCTTGGGCCCTCTTACCCTAGGGCCGATAAACTCATCTTT. Its translation: CALGPSYPRADKLIF.

This clone was seen repeatedly, ten times or more. The likely explanation is a read error, given a far larger clone one base away. Other nucleotide sequences in the sample specify the same CDR3. The rearrangement uses TRDV3 and TRDJ1, with TRDD3 matching 10 bases. This CDR3 region has 16 residues. Germline V gives CDR1 TVYSNPD, CDR2 GDNSRS (reference sequence). This CDR3 is CAFNGGYGGYTDKLIF. The CDR3 DNA reads as TGTGCCTTTAACGGGGGATACGGGGGGTACACCGATAAGCTCATCTTT.

This clone appeared many times. The junction differs from germline at one of its ends, possibly a read error. The chain couples TRDV1 to TRDJ1; tentatively, D is TRDD2 or TRDD3 (6 bases each). Germline V gene data show CDR1 as TSWWSYY and CDR2 as QGS. This CDR3 region has 18 residues. The DNA of the CDR3 is TGTGCTCTTGGGGAAGGGATTCCTAAAGCCACTGGGACCGCTAAACTCATCTTT. Translated, it gives CALGEGIPKATGTAKLIF.

The sample holds a few counts of this clone. The protein in TCRdb stems from a much larger clone and differs at residue 11 from this DNA's translation, likely a read error; here the protein is translated from the DNA. This chain connects TRDV2 to TRDJ3; TRDD3 agrees at 9 bases. This CDR3 comprises 17 residues. The V gene's germline CDR1 is GEAIGNYY and CDR2 EKD. CDR3 nucleotide sequence: TGTGCCTGTGACATACTGGGGGACTCCTGGGGCACCCGACAGATGTTTTTC. Its protein product is CACDILGDSWGTRQMFF.